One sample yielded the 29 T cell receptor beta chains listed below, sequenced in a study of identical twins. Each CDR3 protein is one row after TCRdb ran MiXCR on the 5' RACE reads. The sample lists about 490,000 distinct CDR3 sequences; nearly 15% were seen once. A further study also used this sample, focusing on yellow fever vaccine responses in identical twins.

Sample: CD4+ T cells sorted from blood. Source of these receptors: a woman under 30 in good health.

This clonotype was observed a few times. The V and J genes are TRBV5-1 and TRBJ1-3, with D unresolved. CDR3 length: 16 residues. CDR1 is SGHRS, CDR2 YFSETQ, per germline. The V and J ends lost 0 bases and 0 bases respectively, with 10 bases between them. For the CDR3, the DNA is TGCGCCAGCAGCTTGGGGTGGCAGAGCTCTGGAAACACCATATATTTT. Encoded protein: CASSLGWQSSGNTIYF.

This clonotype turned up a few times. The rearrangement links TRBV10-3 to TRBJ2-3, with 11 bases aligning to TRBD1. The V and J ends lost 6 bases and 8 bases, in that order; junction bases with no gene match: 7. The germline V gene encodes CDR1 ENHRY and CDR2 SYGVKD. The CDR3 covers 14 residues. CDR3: CAISPGQGVITQYF. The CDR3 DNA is TGTGCCATCAGCCCGGGACAGGGGGTAATTACGCAGTATTTT.

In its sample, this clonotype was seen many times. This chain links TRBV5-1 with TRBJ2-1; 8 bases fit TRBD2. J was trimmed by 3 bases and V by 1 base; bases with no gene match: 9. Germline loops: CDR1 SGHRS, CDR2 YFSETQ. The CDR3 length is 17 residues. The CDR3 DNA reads TGCGCCAGCAGCTTGAGCGGGAGACCGGATCTCTACAATGAGCAGTTCTTC. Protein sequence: CASSLSGRPDLYNEQFF.

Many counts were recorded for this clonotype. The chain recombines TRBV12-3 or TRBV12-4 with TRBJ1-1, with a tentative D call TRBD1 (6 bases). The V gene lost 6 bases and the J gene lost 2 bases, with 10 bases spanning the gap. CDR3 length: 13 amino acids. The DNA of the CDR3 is TGTGCCAGCAGGCCGGGGGGCAACACTGAAGCTTTCTTT. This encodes CASRPGGNTEAFF.

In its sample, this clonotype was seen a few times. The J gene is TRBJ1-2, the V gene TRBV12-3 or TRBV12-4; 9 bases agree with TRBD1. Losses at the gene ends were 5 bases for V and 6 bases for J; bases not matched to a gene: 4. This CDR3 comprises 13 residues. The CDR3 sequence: CASSEDRGHGYTF. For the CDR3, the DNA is TGTGCCAGCAGTGAGGACAGGGGCCATGGCTACACCTTC.

The CDR3 loop is CASSPQTGARDTQYF. The CDR3 DNA reads TGTGCCAGCTCACCGCAGACAGGGGCGAGAGATACGCAGTATTTT. The chain is built from TRBV18 and TRBJ2-3; 8 bases agree with TRBD1. From germline, CDR1 is KGHSH and CDR2 LQKENI. This CDR3 has 15 amino acids. V lost 3 bases to trimming and J lost 5 bases; unmatched junction nucleotides: 7. Full variable domain (rest looked up from reference TRBV18 and TRBJ2-3): NAGVMQNPRHLVRRRGQEARLRCSPMKGHSHVYWYRQLPEEGLKFMVYLQKENIIDESGMPKERFSAEFPKEGPSILRIQQVVRGDSAAYFCASSPQTGARDTQYFGPGTRLTVL.

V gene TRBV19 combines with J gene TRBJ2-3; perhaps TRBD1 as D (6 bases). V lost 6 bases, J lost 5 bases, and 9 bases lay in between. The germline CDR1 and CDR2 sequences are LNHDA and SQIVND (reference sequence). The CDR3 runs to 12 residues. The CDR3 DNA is TGTGCCAGTAGGGGGGCCAGAGATACGCAGTATTTT. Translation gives CASRGARDTQYF.

The CDR3, as DNA: TGCAGTGCCATGGATGTCCTGTACGAGCAGTACGTC. Its protein product is CSAMDVLYEQYV. The V and J genes are TRBV20-1 and TRBJ2-7; no clear D. CDR3 size: 12 residues. Germline CDR1 DFQATT, CDR2 SNEGSKA (reference sequence). The V and J ends lost 6 bases and 4 bases respectively, with 13 bases between them.

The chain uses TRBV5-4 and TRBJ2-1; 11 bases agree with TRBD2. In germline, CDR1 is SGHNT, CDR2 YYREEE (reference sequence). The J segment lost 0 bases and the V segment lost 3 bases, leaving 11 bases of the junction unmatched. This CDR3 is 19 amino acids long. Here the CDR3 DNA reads TGTGCCAGCAGCTACCGCGTAGCGGGGGGGTCGAGCTCCTACAATGAGCAGTTCTTC. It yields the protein CASSYRVAGGSSSYNEQFF.

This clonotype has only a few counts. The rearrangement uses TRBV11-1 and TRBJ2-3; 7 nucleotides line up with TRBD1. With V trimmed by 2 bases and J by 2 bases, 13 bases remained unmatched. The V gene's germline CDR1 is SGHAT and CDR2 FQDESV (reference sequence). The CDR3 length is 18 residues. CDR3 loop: CASSLNFRQGGLTDTQYF. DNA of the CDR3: TGTGCCAGCAGCTTAAATTTCCGACAGGGTGGTCTCACAGATACGCAGTATTTT. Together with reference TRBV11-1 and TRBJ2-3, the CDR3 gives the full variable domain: EAEVAQSPRYKITEKSQAVAFWCDPISGHATLYWYRQILGQGPELLVQFQDESVVDDSQLPKDRFSAERLKGVDSTLKIQPAELGDSAMYLCASSLNFRQGGLTDTQYFGPGTRLTVL.

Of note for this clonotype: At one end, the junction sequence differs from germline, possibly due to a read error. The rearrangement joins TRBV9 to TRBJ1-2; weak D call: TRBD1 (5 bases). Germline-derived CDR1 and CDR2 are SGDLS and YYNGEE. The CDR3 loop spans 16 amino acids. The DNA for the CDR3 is TGTGCCAGCAGCGTAGACTGGACACCTCTTAACCATGGCTACACCTTC. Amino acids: CASSVDWTPLNHGYTF.

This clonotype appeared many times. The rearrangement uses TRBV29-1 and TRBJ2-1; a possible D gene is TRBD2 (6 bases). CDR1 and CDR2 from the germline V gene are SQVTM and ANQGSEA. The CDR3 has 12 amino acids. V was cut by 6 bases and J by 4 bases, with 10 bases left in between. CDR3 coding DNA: TGCAGCGTGACGGGAGCTTACAATGAGCAGTTCTTC. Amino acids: CSVTGAYNEQFF.

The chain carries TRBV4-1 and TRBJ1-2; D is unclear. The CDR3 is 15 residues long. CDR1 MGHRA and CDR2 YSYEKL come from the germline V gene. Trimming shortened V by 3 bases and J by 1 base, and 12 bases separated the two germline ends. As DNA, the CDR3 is TGCGCCAGCAGCCACCCCCCTGAGGTTAACTATGGCTACACCTTC. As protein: CASSHPPEVNYGYTF.

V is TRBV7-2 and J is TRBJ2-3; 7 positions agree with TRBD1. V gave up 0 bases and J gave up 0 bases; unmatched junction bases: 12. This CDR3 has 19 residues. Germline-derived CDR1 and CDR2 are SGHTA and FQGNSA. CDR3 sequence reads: CASSLALRGGQKSTDTQYF. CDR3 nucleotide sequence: TGTGCCAGCAGCTTAGCCCTGAGAGGGGGACAGAAGAGCACAGATACGCAGTATTTT.

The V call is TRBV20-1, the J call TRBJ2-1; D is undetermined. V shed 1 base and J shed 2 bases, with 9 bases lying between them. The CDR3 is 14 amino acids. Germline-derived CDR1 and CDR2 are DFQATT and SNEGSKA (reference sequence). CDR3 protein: CSARGGVTYNEQFF. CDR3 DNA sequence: TGCAGTGCTAGAGGAGGAGTTACCTACAATGAGCAGTTCTTC.

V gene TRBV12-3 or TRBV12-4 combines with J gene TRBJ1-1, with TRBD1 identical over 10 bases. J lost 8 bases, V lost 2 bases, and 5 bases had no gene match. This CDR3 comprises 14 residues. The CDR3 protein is CASSLRDRGSEAFF. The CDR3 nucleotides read TGTGCCAGCAGTTTAAGGGACAGGGGTTCCGAAGCTTTCTTT.

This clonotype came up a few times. CDR3 amino acids: CASSGLAGSNEQFF. CDR3 DNA: TGTGCCAGCAGTGGACTAGCGGGAAGTAATGAGCAGTTCTTC. This sequence joins TRBV3-1 and TRBJ2-1, with 12 nucleotides matching TRBD2. Trimming removed 6 bases from V and 7 bases from J; junction bases left unmatched: 4. This CDR3 spans 14 amino acids. From germline, CDR1 is LGHDT and CDR2 YNNKEL (reference sequence).

CDR3 nucleotides: TGTGCCAGCAAACAAGAGCCCCTGGCAGATTCACCCCTCCACTTT. Translation gives CASKQEPLADSPLHF. The chain joins TRBV6-4 to TRBJ1-6; D gene ambiguous. The germline gives CDR1 MRHNA, CDR2 SNTAGT. This CDR3 comprises 15 residues. Trimming shortened V by 7 bases and J by 8 bases, and 18 bases separated the two germline ends.

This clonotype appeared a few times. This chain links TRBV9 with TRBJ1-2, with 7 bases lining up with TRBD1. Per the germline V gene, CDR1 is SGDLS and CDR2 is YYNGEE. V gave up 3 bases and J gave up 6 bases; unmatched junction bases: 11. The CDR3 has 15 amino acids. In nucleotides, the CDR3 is TGTGCCAGCAGCGGTCGGAGATCAGGGGGTAATGGCTACACCTTC. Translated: CASSGRRSGGNGYTF.

CDR3 sequence (DNA): TGCGCCAGCACCGCCGGGGGCGCGAACACTGAAGCTTTCTTT. It encodes CASTAGGANTEAFF. The chain links TRBV5-1 to TRBJ1-1; TRBD1 might be the D (6 bases). CDR1 is SGHRS, CDR2 YFSETQ, per germline. Trimming shortened V by 6 bases and J by 1 base, and 13 bases separated the two germline ends. This CDR3 is 14 amino acids long.

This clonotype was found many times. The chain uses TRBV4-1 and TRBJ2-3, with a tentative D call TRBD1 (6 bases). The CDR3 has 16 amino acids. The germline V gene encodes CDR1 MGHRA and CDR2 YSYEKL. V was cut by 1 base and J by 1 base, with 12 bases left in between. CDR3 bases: TGCGCCAGCAGCCAAGTACAGGGATCGGGCACAGATACGCAGTATTTT. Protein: CASSQVQGSGTDTQYF.

The CDR3 here is CSASPRTGELFF. The CDR3 nucleotides read TGCAGTGCTAGCCCAAGGACCGGGGAGCTGTTTTTT. The chain carries TRBV20-1 and TRBJ2-2; no definite D call. Trimming shortened V by 3 bases and J by 5 bases, and 7 bases separated the two germline ends. Germline CDR1 reads DFQATT; CDR2 reads SNEGSKA (reference sequence). The CDR3 covers 12 residues.

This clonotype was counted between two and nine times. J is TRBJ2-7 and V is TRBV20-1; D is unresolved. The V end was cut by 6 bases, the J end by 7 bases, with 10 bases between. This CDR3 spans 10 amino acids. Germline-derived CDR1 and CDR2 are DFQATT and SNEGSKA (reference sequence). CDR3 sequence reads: CSASRGEQYV. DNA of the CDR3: TGCAGTGCATCGCGTGGGGAGCAGTACGTC.

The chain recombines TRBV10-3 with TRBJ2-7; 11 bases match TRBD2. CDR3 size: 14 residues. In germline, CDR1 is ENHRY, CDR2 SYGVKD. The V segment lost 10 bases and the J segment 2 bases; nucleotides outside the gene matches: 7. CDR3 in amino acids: CATQLAGGPYEQYF. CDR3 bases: TGTGCCACCCAATTAGCGGGAGGGCCCTACGAGCAGTACTTC.

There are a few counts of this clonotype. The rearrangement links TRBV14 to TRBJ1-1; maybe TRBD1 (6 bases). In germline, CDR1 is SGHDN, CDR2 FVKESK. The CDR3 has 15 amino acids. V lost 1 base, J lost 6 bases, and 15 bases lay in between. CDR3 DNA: TGTGCCAGCAGCCAAGTAGCGAACAGGGATTCTGAAGCTTTCTTT. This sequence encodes CASSQVANRDSEAFF.

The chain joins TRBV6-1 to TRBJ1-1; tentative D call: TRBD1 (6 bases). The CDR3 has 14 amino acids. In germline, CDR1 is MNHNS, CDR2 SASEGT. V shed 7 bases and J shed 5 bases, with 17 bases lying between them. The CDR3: CASTFQQGWTEAFF. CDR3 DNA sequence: TGTGCCAGCACCTTCCAACAGGGCTGGACTGAAGCTTTCTTT.

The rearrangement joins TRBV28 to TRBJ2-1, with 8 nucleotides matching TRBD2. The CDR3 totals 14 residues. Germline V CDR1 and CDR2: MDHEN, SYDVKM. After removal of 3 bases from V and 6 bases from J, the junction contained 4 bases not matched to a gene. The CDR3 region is CASSFGTSGNEQFF. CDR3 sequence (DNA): TGTGCCAGCAGTTTCGGCACTAGCGGCAATGAGCAGTTCTTC.

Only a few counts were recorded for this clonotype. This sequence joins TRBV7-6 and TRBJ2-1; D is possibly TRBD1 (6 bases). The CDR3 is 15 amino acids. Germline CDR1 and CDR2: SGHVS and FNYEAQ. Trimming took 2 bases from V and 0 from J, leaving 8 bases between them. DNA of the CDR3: TGTGCCAGCAGCTTACTGGACAGCTCCTACAATGAGCAGTTCTTC. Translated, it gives CASSLLDSSYNEQFF.

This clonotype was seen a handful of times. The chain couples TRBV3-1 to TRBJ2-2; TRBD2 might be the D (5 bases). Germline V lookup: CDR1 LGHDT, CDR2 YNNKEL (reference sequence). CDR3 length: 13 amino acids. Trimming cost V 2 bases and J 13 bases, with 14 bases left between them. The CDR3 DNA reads TGTGCCAGCAGCCAAAGTATCCCCGGAGGGCTGTTTTTT. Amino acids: CASSQSIPGGLFF. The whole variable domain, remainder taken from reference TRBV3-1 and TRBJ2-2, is DTAVSQTPKYLVTQMGNDKSIKCEQNLGHDTMYWYKQDSKKFLKIMFSYNNKELIINETVPNRFSPKSPDKAHLNLHINSLELGDSAVYFCASSQSIPGGLFFGEGSRLTVL.